The source of this T cell receptor beta chain is a study of T-cell reconstitution after alpha-beta-depleted transplantation in children. Unique molecular identifiers were incorporated into the prepared TCRbeta library. TCRdb ran MiXCR on the PCR reads and lists one entry per CDR3 protein. Of more than 25,000 distinct CDR3 sequences listed, under 7% are singletons. V gave up 9 bases and J gave up 7 bases; unmatched junction bases: 13. This CDR3 region has 14 residues. In its sample, this clonotype was seen many times. Sequenced material: PBMCs, mostly from graft donor cells, taken 180 days after TCRalphabeta/CD19-depleted stem cell transplant. This rearrangement joins TRBV12-3 or TRBV12-4 to TRBJ1-2; 8 nucleotides line up with TRBD1. This sequence originates from a male patient under 18 who had a stem cell transplant for acute myeloid leukemia, so the T cells may come from the graft donor. CDR3 sequence (DNA): TGTGCCAGTACCTTCCGGGGCAGGGGGCCTGGCTACACCTTC. As protein: CASTFRGRGPGYTF.